Reported below is one T cell receptor (beta chain). The antigen is not known. Stated time point: persistent/refractory GD, antithyroid drugs over 5 years with positive TRAb. The TCR library was made from RNA extracted from PBMCs. The peripheral blood volume drawn was roughly 9.9 milliliters, and it was collected into EDTA tubes. Per germline, CDR1 SGHNT and CDR2 YENEEA. The CDR3 extends over 15 amino acids. Trimming took 5 bases from V and 4 from J; bases not matched to a gene: 7. Sequencing libraries for TCR beta were prepared with iRepertoire HTBI primers and Arm-PCR of CDR3 regions. In TCRdb, the multiplex PCR reads were re-called with MiXCR into one record per CDR3 protein. Of some 420,000 distinct CDR3 sequences in the sample, approximately 23% were seen once. This entry is derived from a study of regulatory T cells in long-lasting Graves disease. Whole-study results and caveats: Among samples with persistent disease, TRBV28, TRBJ1-2 and TRBJ2-5 were favored. Persistent Graves' patients possessed reduced TCR diversity relative to recently diagnosed ones.

This sequence joins TRBV11-3 and TRBJ2-2; 7 nucleotides match TRBD2. This sequence originates from a female donor with Graves disease. The source was peripheral blood mononuclear cells (PBMCs), collected when the disease was refractory, from a patient treated with antithyroid drugs. CDR3 protein: CASSPSGISTGELFF. CDR3 sequence (DNA): TGTGCCAGCAGCCCCAGCGGGATTAGCACCGGGGAGCTGTTTTTT.